Here is one T cell receptor beta chain with its context. Antigen specificity is unknown. The V gene lost 3 bases and the J gene lost 0 bases, with 14 bases spanning the gap. In germline, CDR1 is ENHRY, CDR2 SYGVKD. This CDR3 is built from 16 residues. Assay used: immunoSEQ multiplex PCR; TCRdb lists only in-frame clones, some missing. The repertoire holds 90,000 to 100,000 clones, 91% seen once, with around 2.5% in the top ten. The data stem from a study of OX40 agonist ivuxolimab in advanced cancers. Study in general: An agonistic human IgG2 monoclonal antibody against OX40 (CD134) was given. Mean age around 60 years, range about 20 to 79; 82.7% male.

General study findings and limits: Clonal expansion from baseline to week 6 occurred in both CD4+ and CD8+ T cells. Expanded clones tended on average to be more numerous among CD8+ T cells than CD4+.

The source of this sequence is an adult with an advanced solid tumor such as melanoma, head and neck, liver or kidney cancer. This chain uses TRBV10-3 with TRBJ1-1; D remains ambiguous. The sample consisted of CD4+ or CD8+ T cells sorted from blood, taken in a trial of the OX40 agonist ivuxolimab. For the CDR3, the DNA is TGTGCCATCAGTGAACTTTTGACCGCAGTGAACACTGAAGCTTTCTTT. This codes for CAISELLTAVNTEAFF.